This T cell receptor (beta chain) was observed in a study of cytomegalovirus exposure and HLA in healthy donors. Across the whole study: Prior work identified 120 million or so unique TCR beta sequences in 150 million to 200 million T cells.

V dropped 4 bases and J dropped 4 bases, with 13 bases sitting between them. CDR3 size: 15 residues. The V gene's germline CDR1 is MNHNS and CDR2 SASEGT. Primers for the PCR totalled 60 Vbeta and 13 Jbeta. The data were produced by immunoSEQ multiplex PCR, yet TCRdb's version contains in-frame clones alone and is incomplete. The table has roughly 160,000 clones, 80% to 90% seen once. This clone turned up a few times. The antigen is not known. Whole-study results and caveats: TCR beta chains numbering 164 were designated cytomegalovirus-associated. An Asian-associated ancestry cluster reportedly showed fewer N-insertions than the roughly 700-donor mean in a later analysis.

The origin of this receptor is a man aged 18 to 29 in good health and CMV-seropositive. The V and J genes are TRBV6-1 and TRBJ2-2, with a weak D call TRBD1 (6 bases). The source material was PBMCs. CDR3 sequence (DNA): TGTGCCAGCAGTGCCATACAGGGTAGCACCGGGGAGCTGTTTTTT. Translating it yields CASSAIQGSTGELFF.